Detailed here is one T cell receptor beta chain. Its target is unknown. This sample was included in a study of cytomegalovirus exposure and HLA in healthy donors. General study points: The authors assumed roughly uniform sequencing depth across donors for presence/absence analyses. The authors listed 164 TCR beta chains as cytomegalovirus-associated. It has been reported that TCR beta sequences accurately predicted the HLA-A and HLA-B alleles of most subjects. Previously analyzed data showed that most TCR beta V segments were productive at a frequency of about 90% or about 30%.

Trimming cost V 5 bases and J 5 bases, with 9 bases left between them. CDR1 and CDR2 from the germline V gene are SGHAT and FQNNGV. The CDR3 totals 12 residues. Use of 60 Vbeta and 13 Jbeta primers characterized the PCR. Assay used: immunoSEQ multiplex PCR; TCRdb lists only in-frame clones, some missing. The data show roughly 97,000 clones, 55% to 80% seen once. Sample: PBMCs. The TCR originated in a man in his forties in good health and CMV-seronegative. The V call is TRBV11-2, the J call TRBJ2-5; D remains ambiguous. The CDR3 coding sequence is TGTGCCAGCAGCGCTGATCGGGAGACCCAGTACTTC. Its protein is CASSADRETQYF.